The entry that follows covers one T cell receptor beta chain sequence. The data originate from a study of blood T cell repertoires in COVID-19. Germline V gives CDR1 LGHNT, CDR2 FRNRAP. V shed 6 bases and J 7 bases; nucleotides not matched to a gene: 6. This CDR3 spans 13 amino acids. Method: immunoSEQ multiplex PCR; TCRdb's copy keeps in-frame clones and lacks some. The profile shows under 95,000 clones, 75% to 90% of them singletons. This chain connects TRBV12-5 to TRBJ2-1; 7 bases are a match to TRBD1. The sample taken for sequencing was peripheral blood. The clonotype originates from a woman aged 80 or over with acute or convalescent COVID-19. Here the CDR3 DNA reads TGTGCTAGTGGGGGGGACAGTTTAAATGAGCAGTTCTTC. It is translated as CASGGDSLNEQFF.